The rows below give T cell receptor beta chains drawn from one sample of a study of shared clonotypes between healthy human individuals. Clones were sequenced by immunoSEQ multiplex PCR, and TCRdb holds only the in-frame ones, with some missing. This repertoire shows around 2,000,000 clones, under 95% found once; its top ten account for about 1.5%. Sequencing was performed on naive CD8+ T cells from PBMCs. All receptors derive from a man between 18 and 35 years old in good health. Some clones in this sample may be carry-over from other donors' samples. Each CDR3 is given with its conserved first and last residue. The D gene is left open where the match is weak. Some rows mark clone size as missing; the rest say once, few, many or name a class of expanded clone.

CDR3 protein,CDR3 DNA,J gene,clone size,D gene,V gene
CASSLAGRALASYEQYF,TGTGCCAGCAGCTTGGCCGGGAGGGCTCTAGCGTCCTACGAGCAGTACTTC,TRBJ2-7,once,TRBD2,TRBV5-8
CASRAPGLVVDEQFF,TGTGCCAGCAGGGCACCGGGACTAGTGGTGGATGAGCAGTTCTTC,TRBJ2-1,-,TRBD2,TRBV27
CASSPRTGSSYEQYF,TGTGCCAGCAGCCCCCGGACAGGGAGCTCCTACGAGCAGTACTTC,TRBJ2-7,-,TRBD1,TRBV9
CASSRREVVGELFF,TGTGCCAGCAGTCGACGGGAGGTCGTCGGGGAGCTGTTTTTT,TRBJ2-2,-,TRBD2,TRBV11-2
CASSYLDGRPYNEQFF,TGCGCCAGCAGCTACTTGGACGGGAGACCCTACAATGAGCAGTTCTTC,TRBJ2-1,-,-,TRBV5-1
CASSLWPLQGNTEAFF,TGTGCCAGCAGCTTATGGCCTCTCCAGGGGAACACTGAAGCTTTCTTT,TRBJ1-1,-,-,TRBV11-1
CASSVSRTQETQYF,TGTGCCAGCAGTGTATCCAGGACACAAGAGACCCAGTACTTC,TRBJ2-5,-,-,TRBV2
CASSEALSGGRDTEAFF,TGTGCCAGCAGTGAAGCGCTAAGTGGAGGGAGGGACACTGAAGCTTTCTTT,TRBJ1-1,-,-,TRBV2
CASTLPSSYEQYF,TGTGCCAGTACGTTACCCAGCTCCTACGAGCAGTACTTC,TRBJ2-7,-,-,TRBV28
CASSDVGLAGSYEQYF,TGTGCCAGCAGTGATGTGGGGCTAGCGGGGTCCTACGAGCAGTACTTC,TRBJ2-7,-,TRBD2,TRBV2
CASSELSSGNTDTQYF,TGTGCCAGCAGTGAATTAAGTAGCGGGAACACAGATACGCAGTATTTT,TRBJ2-3,-,TRBD2,TRBV25-1
CASSRERGVTGELFF,TGTGCCAGCAGCCGCGAAAGAGGGGTAACCGGGGAGCTGTTTTTT,TRBJ2-2,-,-,TRBV14
CASNQGGPNTDTQYF,TGTGCCAGCAACCAGGGGGGCCCGAACACAGATACGCAGTATTTT,TRBJ2-3,-,-,TRBV7-9
CATSSGRGGRQYF,TGTGCCACCAGCAGCGGGAGAGGGGGTAGGCAGTATTTT,TRBJ2-3,-,-,TRBV15
CASSLDLGGADGYTF,TGTGCCAGCAGCTTGGATTTAGGGGGGGCGGATGGCTACACCTTC,TRBJ1-2,-,-,TRBV5-4
CASSLGGPYEQYF,TGTGCCAGCAGCTTGGGGGGGCCCTACGAGCAGTACTTC,TRBJ2-7,-,-,TRBV5-4
CASSLAGAGDEQFF,TGTGCCAGCAGTTTAGCGGGAGCTGGGGATGAGCAGTTCTTC,TRBJ2-1,-,TRBD2,TRBV27
CASSVYGGPANEQFF,TGTGCCAGCAGCGTATACGGAGGGCCCGCCAATGAGCAGTTCTTC,TRBJ2-1,-,-,TRBV9
CASSTGGRPSNSNQPQHF,TGTGCCAGCAGTACAGGGGGTCGGCCTTCGAATAGCAATCAGCCCCAGCATTTT,TRBJ1-5,-,TRBD1,TRBV27
CASKRTNNEQFF,TGTGCCAGCAAAAGGACTAACAATGAGCAGTTCTTC,TRBJ2-1,-,-,TRBV2
CASSRGAAFGTQHF,TGTGCCAGCAGCCGGGGAGCCGCCTTTGGGACCCAGCATTTT,TRBJ1-5,few,-,TRBV5-6
CASSYSQGVYEQYF,TGTGCCAGCAGTTACTCTCAGGGGGTCTACGAGCAGTACTTC,TRBJ2-7,-,TRBD1,TRBV6-5
CASSPRRLAGGGAQYF,TGTGCCAGCAGTCCGAGGCGGCTAGCGGGAGGTGGTGCGCAGTATTTT,TRBJ2-3,once,TRBD2,TRBV28
CASSLSGGNSYEQYF,TGTGCCAGCAGCTTATCAGGGGGCAACTCCTACGAGCAGTACTTC,TRBJ2-7,-,TRBD1,TRBV7-9
CATSRDSGGGNTIYF,TGTGCCACCAGCAGAGATTCGGGGGGCGGAAACACCATATATTTT,TRBJ1-3,-,-,TRBV15
CSVCVSGTNEKLFF,TGCAGCGTTTGTGTCAGTGGAACTAATGAAAAACTGTTTTTT,TRBJ1-4,-,-,TRBV29-1
CASSYDDRAGYGYTF,TGTGCCAGCAGTTACGACGACAGGGCGGGCTATGGCTACACCTTC,TRBJ1-2,-,TRBD1,TRBV6-5
CASSSRVDTQYF,TGCGCCAGCAGCAGCAGGGTAGATACGCAGTATTTT,TRBJ2-3,-,-,TRBV5-1
CAWGIGWNGYTF,TGTGCCTGGGGTATAGGGTGGAATGGCTACACCTTC,TRBJ1-2,-,-,TRBV30
CASSPGAGTNEQYF,TGTGCCAGCTCACCAGGGGCAGGGACCAACGAGCAGTACTTC,TRBJ2-7,-,-,TRBV18
CASSEGPSVYNEQFF,TGTGCCAGTAGTGAGGGACCTAGCGTGTACAATGAGCAGTTCTTC,TRBJ2-1,-,-,TRBV19
CASSKDSETPPEIAKNIQYF,TGTGCCAGCAGCAAAGATAGTGAGACACCGCCGGAAATAGCCAAAAACATTCAGTACTTC,TRBJ2-4,-,-,TRBV21-1
CASSLASAGIGEKLFF,TGTGCCAGCAGCTTGGCCTCTGCAGGGATAGGCGAAAAACTGTTTTTT,TRBJ1-4,-,-,TRBV5-5
CATRQGNQPQHF,TGTGCCACAAGACAGGGTAACCAGCCCCAGCATTTT,TRBJ1-5,-,TRBD1,TRBV28
CASSVGGGHATDTQYF,TGTGCCAGCAGCGTAGGAGGGGGGCATGCCACAGATACGCAGTATTTT,TRBJ2-3,-,-,TRBV9
CASSVVQQGSGANVLTF,TGTGCCAGCAGCGTAGTTCAACAGGGCTCTGGGGCCAACGTCCTGACTTTC,TRBJ2-6,-,-,TRBV9
CASSYGPQGTEAFF,TGTGCCAGCAGTTACGGACCTCAGGGCACTGAAGCTTTCTTT,TRBJ1-1,-,-,TRBV6-6
CASSQDRTPGNTIYF,TGTGCCAGCAGCCAAGACAGGACCCCGGGGAACACCATATATTTT,TRBJ1-3,-,-,TRBV16
CASSPIRPGLSNTGELFF,TGTGCCAGCTCACCAATTCGCCCAGGGCTATCGAACACCGGGGAGCTGTTTTTT,TRBJ2-2,-,-,TRBV18
CASSIRTGSNTEAFF,TGTGCCAGCAGCATTCGGACAGGGTCGAACACTGAAGCTTTCTTT,TRBJ1-1,few,TRBD1,TRBV7-9
CASSDGGFSYEQYF,TGTGCCAGCAGTGACGGGGGGTTCTCCTACGAGCAGTACTTC,TRBJ2-7,-,-,TRBV6-4
CASNTHLGSGPIYEQYF,TGTGCCAGCAATACCCACCTGGGGTCCGGACCTATTTACGAGCAGTACTTC,TRBJ2-7,-,-,TRBV27
CASSPREAHSGNTIYF,TGTGCCAGCAGCCCGCGGGAGGCACACTCTGGAAACACCATATATTTT,TRBJ1-3,once,-,TRBV7-9
CASSPILGGTVEQFF,TGTGCCAGCTCACCAATTCTTGGCGGAACGGTTGAGCAGTTCTTC,TRBJ2-1,-,-,TRBV18
CASSFQGTVNEAFF,TGTGCCAGCAGCTTCCAAGGGACAGTCAATGAAGCTTTCTTT,TRBJ1-1,-,TRBD1,TRBV6-5
CSVTGPGGVLTF,TGCAGCGTTACCGGGCCCGGCGGCGTCCTGACTTTC,TRBJ2-6,-,-,TRBV29-1
CASSLAGGTGFGDYNEQFF,TGTGCCAGCAGCTTAGCGGGGGGTACAGGGTTCGGGGACTACAATGAGCAGTTCTTC,TRBJ2-1,-,-,TRBV7-6
CASMWGSGQPQHF,TGTGCCAGTATGTGGGGGTCTGGCCAGCCCCAGCATTTT,TRBJ1-5,-,-,TRBV19
CASSIYLVRFTRNQPQHF,TGTGCCAGTAGTATTTATTTAGTGAGGTTCACGAGAAATCAGCCCCAGCATTTT,TRBJ1-5,-,-,TRBV19
CASRHTDTQYF,TGCGCCAGCCGGCACACAGATACGCAGTATTTT,TRBJ2-3,-,-,TRBV5-1
CASSLVRELFF,TGTGCCAGCAGCTTAGTTAGGGAGCTGTTTTTT,TRBJ2-2,-,-,TRBV13
CASRADPGGWTEAFF,TGTGCCAGCAGGGCCGACCCAGGGGGTTGGACTGAAGCTTTCTTT,TRBJ1-1,-,TRBD1,TRBV5-6
CASSTGFTQYF,TGTGCCAGCAGCACGGGATTTACCCAGTACTTC,TRBJ2-5,-,-,TRBV27
CASSLGSYNEQFF,TGTGCCAGCAGCTTAGGTTCCTACAATGAGCAGTTCTTC,TRBJ2-1,-,-,TRBV5-4